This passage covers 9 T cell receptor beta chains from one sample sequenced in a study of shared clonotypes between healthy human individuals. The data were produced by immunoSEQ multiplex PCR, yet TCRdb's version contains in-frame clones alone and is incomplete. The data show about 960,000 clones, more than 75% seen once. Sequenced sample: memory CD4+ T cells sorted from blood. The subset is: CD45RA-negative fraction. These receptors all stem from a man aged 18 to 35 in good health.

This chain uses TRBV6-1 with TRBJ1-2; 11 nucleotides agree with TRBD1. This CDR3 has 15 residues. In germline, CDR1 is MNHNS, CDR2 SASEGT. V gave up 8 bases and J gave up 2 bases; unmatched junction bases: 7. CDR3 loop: CASGGQGVTNYGYTF. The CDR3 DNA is TGTGCCAGCGGGGGACAGGGGGTCACAAACTATGGCTACACCTTC.

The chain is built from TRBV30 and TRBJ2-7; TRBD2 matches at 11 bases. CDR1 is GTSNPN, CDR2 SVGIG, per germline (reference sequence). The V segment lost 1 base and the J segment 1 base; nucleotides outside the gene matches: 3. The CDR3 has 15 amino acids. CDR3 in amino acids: CAWSGGLAESYEQYF. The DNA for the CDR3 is TGTGCCTGGAGTGGGGGACTAGCGGAATCCTACGAGCAGTACTTC.

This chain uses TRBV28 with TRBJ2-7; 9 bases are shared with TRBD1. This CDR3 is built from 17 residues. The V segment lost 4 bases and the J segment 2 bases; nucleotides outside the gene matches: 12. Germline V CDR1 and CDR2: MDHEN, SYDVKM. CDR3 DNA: TGTGCCAGCAGTTCCTCCACCGAGACAGGGGGTACCTACGAGCAGTACTTC. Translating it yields CASSSSTETGGTYEQYF. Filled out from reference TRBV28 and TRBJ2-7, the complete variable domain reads DVKVTQSSRYLVKRTGEKVFLECVQDMDHENMFWYRQDPGLGLRLIYFSYDVKMKEKGDIPEGYSVSREKKERFSLILESASTNQTSMYLCASSSSTETGGTYEQYFGPGTRLTVT.

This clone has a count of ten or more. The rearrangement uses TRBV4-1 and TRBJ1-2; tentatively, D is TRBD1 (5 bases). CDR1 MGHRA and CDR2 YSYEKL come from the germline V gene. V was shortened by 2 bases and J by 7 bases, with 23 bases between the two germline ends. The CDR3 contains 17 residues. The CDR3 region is CASSQRSHQGKEAGYTF. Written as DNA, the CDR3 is TGCGCCAGCAGCCAAAGATCTCATCAGGGAAAGGAGGCTGGCTACACCTTC.

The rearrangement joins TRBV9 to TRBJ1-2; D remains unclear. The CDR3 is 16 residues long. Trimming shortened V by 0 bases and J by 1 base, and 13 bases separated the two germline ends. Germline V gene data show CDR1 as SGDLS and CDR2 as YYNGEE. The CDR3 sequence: CASSVEPWPHNYGYTF. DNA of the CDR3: TGTGCCAGCAGCGTAGAACCCTGGCCGCATAACTATGGCTACACCTTC.

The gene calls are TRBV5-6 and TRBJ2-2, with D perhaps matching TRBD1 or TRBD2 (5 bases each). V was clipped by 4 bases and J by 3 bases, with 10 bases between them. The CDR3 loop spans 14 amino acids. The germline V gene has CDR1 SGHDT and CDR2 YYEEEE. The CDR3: CASSGGTYTGELFF. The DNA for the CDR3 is TGTGCCAGCAGCGGGGGAACCTACACCGGGGAGCTGTTTTTT. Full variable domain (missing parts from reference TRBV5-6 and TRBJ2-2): DAGVTQSPTHLIKTRGQQVTLRCSPKSGHDTVSWYQQALGQGPQFIFQYYEEEERQRGNFPDRFSGHQFPNYSSELNVNALLLGDSALYLCASSGGTYTGELFFGEGSRLTVL.

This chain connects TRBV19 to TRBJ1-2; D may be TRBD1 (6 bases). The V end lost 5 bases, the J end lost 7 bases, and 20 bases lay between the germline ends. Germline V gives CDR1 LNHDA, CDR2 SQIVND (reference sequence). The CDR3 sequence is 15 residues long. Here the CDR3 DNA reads TGTGCCAGTAGTCCCTTAAAGGGGGGCGTCTCTGGCTACACCTTC. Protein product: CASSPLKGGVSGYTF.

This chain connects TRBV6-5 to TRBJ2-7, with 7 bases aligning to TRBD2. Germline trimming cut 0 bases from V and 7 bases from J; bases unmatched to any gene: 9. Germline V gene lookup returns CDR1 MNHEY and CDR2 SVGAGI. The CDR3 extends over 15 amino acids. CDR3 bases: TGTGCCAGCAGTTACTCCTCAGGACTAGTCCTGGAGCAGTACTTC. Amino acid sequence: CASSYSSGLVLEQYF.

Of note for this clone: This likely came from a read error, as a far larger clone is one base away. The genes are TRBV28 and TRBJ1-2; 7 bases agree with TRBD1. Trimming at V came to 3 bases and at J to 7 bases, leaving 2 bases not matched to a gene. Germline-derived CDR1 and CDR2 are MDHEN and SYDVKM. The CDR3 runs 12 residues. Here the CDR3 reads CASSFNRGGYTF. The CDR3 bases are TGTGCCAGCAGTTTTAACAGGGGTGGCTACACCTTC.